The source of this T cell receptor (beta chain) is a study of shared clonotypes between healthy human individuals. The study's findings and limits: The sharing of 4% to 5.5% of naive CD4 clonotypes was seen across several donors.

Genomic DNA belonging to each subset was distributed in equal measure over several immunoSEQ plates. As originally analysed: Quality scores were absent from the junction-only immunoSEQ sequences, so filtering differed. Profiled with immunoSEQ multiplex PCR; TCRdb holds only in-frame clones, not every one. V and J calls and clone size are given by that table; D and trimming were obtained from the DNA. The repertoire holds 500,000 to 550,000 clones, with more than 95% as singletons. With regard to this clone: Its matching antigen is unknown. At the DNA level, this CDR3 is encoded by other sequences in the same sample as well.

V gave up 0 bases and J gave up 2 bases, with 8 bases separating them. Per the germline V gene, CDR1 is LNHNV and CDR2 is YYDKDF (reference sequence). This CDR3 is built from 15 residues. This receptor was obtained from a woman in her 30s in good health. The chain carries TRBV15 and TRBJ1-5; D is undetermined. Sequencing was carried out using naive CD4+ T cells sorted from blood. Subset meaning: CD45RA+ positively selected. The CDR3 DNA reads TGTGCCACCAGCAGAGATCGGGCAGGCAATCAGCCCCAGCATTTT. It is translated as CATSRDRAGNQPQHF.